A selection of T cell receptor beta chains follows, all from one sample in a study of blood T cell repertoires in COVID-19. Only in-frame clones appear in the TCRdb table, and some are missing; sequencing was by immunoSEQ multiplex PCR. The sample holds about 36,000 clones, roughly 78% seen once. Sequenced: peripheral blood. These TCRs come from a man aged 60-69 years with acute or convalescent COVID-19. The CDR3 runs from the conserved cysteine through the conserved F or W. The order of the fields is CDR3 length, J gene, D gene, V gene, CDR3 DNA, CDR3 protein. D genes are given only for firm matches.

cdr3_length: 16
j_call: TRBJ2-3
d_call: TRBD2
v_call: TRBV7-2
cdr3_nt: TGTGCCAGCAGCTTAGGCGCGGGAGGGGTCACAGATACGCAGTATTTT
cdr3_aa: CASSLGAGGVTDTQYF

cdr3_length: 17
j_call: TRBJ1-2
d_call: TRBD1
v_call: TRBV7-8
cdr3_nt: TGTGCCAGCAGCTTAGGACATGGGACAGTTCTTAACTATGGCTACACCTTC
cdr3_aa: CASSLGHGTVLNYGYTF

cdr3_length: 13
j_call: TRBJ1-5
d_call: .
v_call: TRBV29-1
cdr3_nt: TGCAGCGTTGTACAGGGTAGCAATCAGCCCCAGCATTTT
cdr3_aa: CSVVQGSNQPQHF

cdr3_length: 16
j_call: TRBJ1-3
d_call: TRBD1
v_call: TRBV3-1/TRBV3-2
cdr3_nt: TGTGCCAGCAGCCCCCGGACAGGGGGCTCTGGAAACACCATATATTTT
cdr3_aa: CASSPRTGGSGNTIYF

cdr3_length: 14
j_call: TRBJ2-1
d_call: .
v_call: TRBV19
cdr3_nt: TGTGCCAGTAGTATGAATCAGGGTAGGGATGAGCAGTTCTTC
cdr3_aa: CASSMNQGRDEQFF

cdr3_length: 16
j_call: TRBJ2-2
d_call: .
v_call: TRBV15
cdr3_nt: TGTGCCACCAGCAGAGACACAGGGACGAACACCGGGGAGCTGTTTTTT
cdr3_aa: CATSRDTGTNTGELFF

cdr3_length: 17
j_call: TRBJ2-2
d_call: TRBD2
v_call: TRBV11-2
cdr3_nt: TGTGCCAGCAGCTTACACGGGTCGGGGGGTCGGACCGGGGAGCTGTTTTTT
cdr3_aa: CASSLHGSGGRTGELFF

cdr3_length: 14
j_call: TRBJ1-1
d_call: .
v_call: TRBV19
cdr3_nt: TGTGCCAGTAGTATAGGAATAACAAACACTGAAGCTTTCTTT
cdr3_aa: CASSIGITNTEAFF

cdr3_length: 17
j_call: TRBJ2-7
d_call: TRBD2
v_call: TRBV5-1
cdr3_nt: TGCGCCAGCAGCCGTAACGGACTAGCGGGAGAGGGATACGAGCAGTACTTC
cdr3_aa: CASSRNGLAGEGYEQYF

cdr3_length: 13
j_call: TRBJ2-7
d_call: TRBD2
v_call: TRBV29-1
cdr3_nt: TGCAGCGTTCGAGCGGGAGCGGAGTACGAGCAGTACTTC
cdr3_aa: CSVRAGAEYEQYF

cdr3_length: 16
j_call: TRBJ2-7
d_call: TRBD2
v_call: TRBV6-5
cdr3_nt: TGTGCCAGCAGTTACTCGCCTAGCGGGAGTGTAGCCGAGCAGTACTTC
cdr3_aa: CASSYSPSGSVAEQYF

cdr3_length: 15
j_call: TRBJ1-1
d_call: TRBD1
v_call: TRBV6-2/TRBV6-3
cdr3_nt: TGTGCCAGCAGCGAATCCGGACAGGGGAACACTGAAGCTTTCTTT
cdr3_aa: CASSESGQGNTEAFF

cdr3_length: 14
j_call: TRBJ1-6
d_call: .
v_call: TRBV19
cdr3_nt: TGTGCCAGTAGTATAACTGGACTAGATTCACCCCTCCACTTT
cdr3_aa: CASSITGLDSPLHF

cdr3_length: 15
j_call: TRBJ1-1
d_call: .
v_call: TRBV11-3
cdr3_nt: TGTGCCAGCAGCTTGCGGGGTAATGGGTACACTGAAGCTTTCTTT
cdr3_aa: CASSLRGNGYTEAFF

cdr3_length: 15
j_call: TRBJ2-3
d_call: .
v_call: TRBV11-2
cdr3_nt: TGTGCCAGCAGCCCCCTAGCAGTAAGCACAGATACGCAGTATTTT
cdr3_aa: CASSPLAVSTDTQYF

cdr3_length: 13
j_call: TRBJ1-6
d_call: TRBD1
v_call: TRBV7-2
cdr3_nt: TGTGCCAGCAGGGGACAGAGAATATCACCCCTCCACTTT
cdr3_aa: CASRGQRISPLHF

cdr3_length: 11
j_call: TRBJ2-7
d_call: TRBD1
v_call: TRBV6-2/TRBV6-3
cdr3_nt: TGTGCCAGCAGTCCAGGGGGCGAGCAGTACTTC
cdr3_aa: CASSPGGEQYF

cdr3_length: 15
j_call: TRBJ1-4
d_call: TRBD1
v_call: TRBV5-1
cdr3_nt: TGCGCCAGCAGCTCGCACAGGGGTACTAATGAAAAACTGTTTTTT
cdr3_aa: CASSSHRGTNEKLFF